One and the same sample provided the 28 T cell receptor beta chains below, sequenced in a study of cytomegalovirus exposure and HLA in healthy donors. Use of 60 Vbeta and 13 Jbeta primers characterized the PCR. Assay: immunoSEQ multiplex PCR; the TCRdb copy retains only in-frame clones and omits some. The sample yields roughly 120,000 clones, 75% to 85% seen once. Source material: PBMCs. Receptor source: a female donor in good health and CMV-seropositive.

There are a few counts of this clone. The gene calls are TRBV19 and TRBJ1-1; D unclear. CDR1 and CDR2 (germline): LNHDA, SQIVND (reference sequence). This CDR3 spans 14 amino acids. Trimming removed 1 base at V and 1 base at J, with 7 bases between. CDR3 nucleotide sequence: TGTGCCAGTAGTATAGCCAGGCCGAACACTGAAGCTTTCTTT. It specifies CASSIARPNTEAFF. Combining the CDR3 with reference TRBV19 and TRBJ1-1 gives the whole variable domain DGGITQSPKYLFRKEGQNVTLSCEQNLNHDAMYWYRQDPGQGLRLIYYSQIVNDFQKGDIAEGYSVSREKKESFPLTVTSAQKNPTAFYLCASSIARPNTEAFFGQGTRLTVV.

The chain combines TRBV5-1 with TRBJ2-1, with TRBD2 identical over 14 bases. This CDR3 has 14 amino acids. Trimming at V came to 4 bases and at J to 8 bases, leaving 2 bases not matched to a gene. Germline-derived CDR1 and CDR2 are SGHRS and YFSETQ. The DNA for the CDR3 is TGCGCCAGCAGCGGGGGACTAGCGGGGGATGAGCAGTTCTTC. Translating it yields CASSGGLAGDEQFF.

This clone turned up a few times. The chain recombines TRBV4-1 with TRBJ1-4, with D possibly matching TRBD1 (5 bases). Per germline, CDR1 MGHRA and CDR2 YSYEKL. The V end lost 0 bases, the J end lost 7 bases, and 15 bases lay between the germline ends. This CDR3 spans 16 amino acids. CDR3 nucleotide sequence: TGCGCCAGCAGCCAAGATTTCGCAGGGTTTATTGAAAAACTGTTTTTT. It codes for CASSQDFAGFIEKLFF.

The chain has TRBV27 and TRBJ2-4, with a tentative D call TRBD2 (6 bases). The CDR3 spans 11 residues. The V gene lost 2 bases and the J gene lost 10 bases, with 6 bases spanning the gap. The germline V gene has CDR1 MNHEY and CDR2 SMNVEV (reference sequence). This chain's CDR3 is CASSLRGIQYF. The CDR3 nucleotides are TGTGCCAGCAGTTTACGGGGGATTCAGTACTTC.

The CDR3 protein is CASSDSWGGKTQYF. As DNA, the CDR3 is TGTGCCAGCAGTGACTCGTGGGGGGGGAAAACGCAGTATTTT. The V gene is TRBV6-4, the J gene TRBJ2-3; TRBD2 matches at 7 bases. CDR1 and CDR2 (germline): MRHNA, SNTAGT. J was trimmed by 9 bases and V by 0 bases; bases with no gene match: 6. The CDR3 sequence is 14 residues long.

The chain uses TRBV28 and TRBJ1-4; possibly TRBD1 for D (5 bases). Germline values: CDR1 MDHEN, CDR2 SYDVKM. The length of the CDR3 is 16 residues. The V gene lost 2 bases and the J gene lost 0 bases, with 10 bases spanning the gap. CDR3 sequence reads: CASSLAGKATNEKLFF. CDR3 coding DNA: TGTGCCAGCAGTTTAGCAGGGAAGGCAACTAATGAAAAACTGTTTTTT.

The chain carries TRBV13 and TRBJ2-1; maybe TRBD1 (5 bases). Germline V lookup: CDR1 PRHDT, CDR2 FYEKMQ (reference sequence). Trimming stripped 3 bases from V and 5 bases from J, with 11 bases between. This CDR3 spans 14 amino acids. The CDR3 reads CASSFWSGNNEQFF. The CDR3 region has the DNA TGTGCCAGCAGCTTTTGGTCAGGGAACAATGAGCAGTTCTTC.

This clone showed up just a few times. The chain is built from TRBV27 and TRBJ2-7, with 9 positions matching TRBD2. The CDR3 has 16 amino acids. Losses at the gene ends were 5 bases for V and 4 bases for J; bases not matched to a gene: 12. Germline V CDR1 and CDR2: MNHEY, SMNVEV (reference sequence). This CDR3 reads CASSIGGGLAGYEQYF. CDR3 DNA: TGTGCCAGCAGTATAGGGGGGGGACTAGCCGGGTACGAGCAGTACTTC.

The V and J genes are TRBV5-4 and TRBJ2-1, with 10 bases matching TRBD1. Germline CDR1 is SGHNT and CDR2 is YYREEE (reference sequence). The CDR3 is 16 residues long. V was pared by 3 bases and J by 4 bases, with 7 bases of the junction left unmatched. DNA for the CDR3: TGTGCCAGCAGCTCAAAAGGGACAGGGGATTACAATGAGCAGTTCTTC. Its protein product is CASSSKGTGDYNEQFF.

V usage is TRBV6-1 and J usage is TRBJ1-1; 10 bases match TRBD1. The V gene end was trimmed by 7 bases and the J gene end by 0 bases; junction bases not matched to a gene: 5. In germline, CDR1 is MNHNS, CDR2 SASEGT. The CDR3 totals 15 residues. This CDR3 is CASIGQGGLNTEAFF. The CDR3, as DNA: TGTGCCAGCATCGGACAGGGGGGATTGAACACTGAAGCTTTCTTT.

The CDR3 protein is CASSQYSNTGGNTEAFF. As DNA, the CDR3 is TGTGCCAGCAGCCAGTACTCTAATACAGGGGGGAACACTGAAGCTTTCTTT. This chain connects TRBV7-9 to TRBJ1-1, with 8 positions matching TRBD1. The junction had 12 bases not matched to a gene; V was cut back by 5 bases and J by 1 base. Germline V CDR1 and CDR2: SEHNR, FQNEAQ (reference sequence). This CDR3 spans 17 amino acids.

This chain uses TRBV19 with TRBJ2-3; 8 bases match TRBD1. Trimming at V came to 6 bases and at J to 4 bases, leaving 9 bases not matched to a gene. This CDR3 has 15 residues. The germline V gene encodes CDR1 LNHDA and CDR2 SQIVND (reference sequence). In nucleotides, the CDR3 is TGTGCCAGTAGGGACGGACAGGGTGTGGCAGATACGCAGTATTTT. Translated: CASRDGQGVADTQYF.

The gene calls are TRBV10-3 and TRBJ1-5; tentative D call: TRBD1 (5 bases). The CDR3 is 14 residues long. V was clipped by 4 bases and J by 6 bases, with 13 bases between them. The germline gives CDR1 ENHRY, CDR2 SYGVKD. CDR3 in DNA: TGTGCCATCAGTGTAGGGCAGGGAGGTCAGCCCCAGCATTTT. Its protein is CAISVGQGGQPQHF.

This clone occurred once. V and J are TRBV9 and TRBJ2-3; 11 bases are a match to TRBD2. The J segment lost 4 bases and the V segment lost 1 base, leaving 8 bases of the junction unmatched. The CDR3 totals 17 residues. Per germline, CDR1 SGDLS and CDR2 YYNGEE. The CDR3 sequence: CASSVFLTSGTSDTQYF. Here the CDR3 DNA reads TGTGCCAGCAGCGTATTTTTGACTAGCGGGACCTCAGATACGCAGTATTTT.

The chain is built from TRBV5-1 and TRBJ2-7, with 8 bases aligning to TRBD1. Per the germline V gene, CDR1 is SGHRS and CDR2 is YFSETQ. J lost 1 base, V lost 0 bases, and 15 bases had no gene match. CDR3 length: 19 residues. In DNA, the CDR3 is TGCGCCAGCAGCTTGGCCGCCCCGGGGCAGGGGGCAAAATCCTACGAGCAGTACTTC. It encodes CASSLAAPGQGAKSYEQYF.

This chain links TRBV11-2 with TRBJ2-5, with TRBD1 identical over 7 bases. This CDR3 has 15 residues. The V segment lost 6 bases and the J segment 6 bases; nucleotides outside the gene matches: 13. Per the germline V gene, CDR1 is SGHAT and CDR2 is FQNNGV. CDR3 residues: CASRIGTEAVQTQYF. CDR3 nucleotide sequence: TGTGCCAGCAGAATAGGGACAGAGGCGGTCCAGACCCAGTACTTC.

The V call is TRBV19, the J call TRBJ2-2; tentative D call: TRBD1 (5 bases). CDR1 and CDR2 from the germline V gene are LNHDA and SQIVND (reference sequence). This CDR3 is built from 15 residues. Trimming left V 3 bases short and J 7 bases short, with 15 bases between. CDR3 nucleotide sequence: TGTGCCAGTAGTATGTTCCCAGGGCCGGGCGGGGAGCTGTTTTTT. Amino acids: CASSMFPGPGGELFF.

To note about this clone: Its ends do not fully match the called genes, so a read error is possible. The V call is TRBV7-6, the J call TRBJ2-5, with D perhaps TRBD2 (6 bases). The CDR3 has 14 residues. Germline V CDR1 and CDR2: SGHVS, FNYEAQ. In DNA, the CDR3 is TGTGCCAGCAGCGTAGCACTAGCTCGGGAGACCCAGTACTTC. It specifies CASSVALARETQYF.

The chain links TRBV4-3 to TRBJ2-7; D call uncertain. The CDR3 extends over 16 amino acids. The ends were cut back, 1 base at V and 2 bases at J, with 15 bases in the middle. The germline V gene encodes CDR1 LGHNA and CDR2 YSLEER. DNA for the CDR3: TGCGCCAGCAGCCAAGGAGGAAACCACTTGCCCTACGAGCAGTACTTC. This gives the protein CASSQGGNHLPYEQYF.

The CDR3, as DNA: TGTGCCAGCAGTGAAGTCTGGGCTGGGCAGCCCCAGCATTTT. Protein product: CASSEVWAGQPQHF. V usage is TRBV6-1 and J usage is TRBJ1-5; no clear D. V was shortened by 1 base and J by 7 bases, with 11 bases between the two germline ends. The CDR3 sequence is 14 residues long. CDR1 and CDR2 from the germline V gene are MNHNS and SASEGT.

This clone has only a few counts. The chain combines TRBV4-1 with TRBJ2-7; 7 bases align to TRBD1. Germline CDR1 reads MGHRA; CDR2 reads YSYEKL. The CDR3 is 15 residues long. The J segment lost 3 bases and the V segment lost 1 base, leaving 6 bases of the junction unmatched. The CDR3 nucleotides read TGCGCCAGCAGCCAAGGGGGACAGCAGTTCTACGAGCAGTACTTC. Its translation is CASSQGGQQFYEQYF.

The chain uses TRBV10-3 and TRBJ1-5; D uncertain. CDR1 ENHRY and CDR2 SYGVKD come from the germline V gene. This CDR3 is 12 amino acids long. Trimming took 4 bases from V and 4 from J, leaving 5 bases between them. The DNA for the CDR3 is TGTGCCATCAGTGCTCCTAATCAGCCCCAGCATTTT. Protein product: CAISAPNQPQHF.

The chain joins TRBV6-1 to TRBJ1-1; TRBD1 aligns across 9 bases. This CDR3 has 14 residues. V lost 0 bases to trimming and J lost 4 bases; unmatched junction nucleotides: 0. Germline lookup yields CDR1 MNHNS and CDR2 SASEGT. CDR3 amino acids: CASSEADRGTEAFF. The DNA for the CDR3 is TGTGCCAGCAGTGAAGCGGACAGGGGCACTGAAGCTTTCTTT.

This chain joins TRBV30 and TRBJ1-5, with TRBD1 matching over 10 bases. In germline, CDR1 is GTSNPN, CDR2 SVGIG (reference sequence). J gave up 5 bases and V 2 bases, and 3 bases lay outside the gene matches. The CDR3 totals 14 residues. CDR3 amino acids: CAWSRDRGYQPQHF. As DNA, the CDR3 is TGTGCCTGGAGTCGGGACAGGGGATATCAGCCCCAGCATTTT.

J is TRBJ2-1 and V is TRBV7-2; D possibly corresponds to TRBD2 (5 bases). Germline V gene sequence: CDR1 SGHTA, CDR2 FQGNSA. Trimming left V 2 bases short and J 10 bases short, with 9 bases between. The CDR3 runs to 12 residues. The CDR3 loop reads CASSLIPGEQFF. The CDR3 region has the DNA TGTGCCAGCAGCTTAATCCCGGGGGAGCAGTTCTTC.

The rearrangement joins TRBV4-1 to TRBJ2-2, with TRBD1 identical over 8 bases. Germline-derived CDR1 and CDR2 are MGHRA and YSYEKL. The CDR3 is 13 amino acids. V gave up 0 bases and J gave up 14 bases; unmatched junction bases: 5. In nucleotides, the CDR3 is TGCGCCAGCAGCCAAGAATACAGGGGGTTTCTGTTTTTT. Residues: CASSQEYRGFLFF.

The rearrangement joins TRBV5-4 to TRBJ1-2; D is undetermined. CDR3 size: 14 residues. Trimming cost V 0 bases and J 8 bases, with 14 bases left between them. Germline V gene sequence: CDR1 SGHNT, CDR2 YYREEE (reference sequence). CDR3 sequence reads: CASSLGLDPGGYTF. The CDR3 nucleotides read TGTGCCAGCAGCTTGGGCCTGGATCCGGGAGGCTACACCTTC.

The chain has TRBV4-2 and TRBJ2-7, with D tentatively TRBD2 (6 bases). CDR1 and CDR2 from the germline V gene are LGHNA and YNFKEQ. The CDR3 extends over 15 amino acids. V dropped 1 base and J dropped 2 bases, with 12 bases sitting between them. This CDR3 is CASSQGSGRPYEQYF. Here the CDR3 DNA reads TGTGCCAGCAGCCAAGGATCAGGGAGGCCCTACGAGCAGTACTTC.